A selection of T cell receptor beta chains follows, all from one sample in a study of shared clonotypes between healthy human individuals. The method was immunoSEQ multiplex PCR; TCRdb's version includes in-frame clones alone and lacks a portion of them. The table lists around 2.5 million clones, 93% of them singletons, with about 0.39% in the top ten. The sample taken for sequencing was naive CD4+ T cells from PBMCs. The receptors derive from a man in his late teens or twenties in good health. Some clones in this sample may be carry-over from other donors' samples. The CDR3 runs from the conserved cysteine through the conserved F or W. The order of the fields is J gene, clone size, V gene, D gene, CDR3 length, CDR3 DNA, CDR3 protein. The D gene is left open where the match is weak. Clone sizes are given selectively: once, few, many, or a class where the clone is expanded.

>TRBJ1-5|-|TRBV4-1|-|15
TGCGCCAGCAGCCAACCGGGACCGACCAATCAGCCCCAGCATTTT
CASSQPGPTNQPQHF
>TRBJ2-1|-|TRBV29-1|-|14
TGCAGCGTTGAACCCAGGCTAACCTACAATGAGCAGTTCTTC
CSVEPRLTYNEQFF
>TRBJ1-3|-|TRBV6-6|-|14
TGTGCCAGCAGTTATAGAGAGTCCGGAAACACCATATATTTT
CASSYRESGNTIYF
>TRBJ1-5|-|TRBV27|-|15
TGTGCCAGCAGCCGGGAGGCTTATAGCAATCAGCCCCAGCATTTT
CASSREAYSNQPQHF
>TRBJ2-7|-|TRBV7-9|-|13
TGTGCCAGCAGCTTAGGAATCTCCTACGAGCAGTACTTC
CASSLGISYEQYF
>TRBJ1-2|-|TRBV7-9|TRBD1|13
TGTGCCAGCAGCGCGAGACAGGGGGATGGCTACACCTTC
CASSARQGDGYTF
>TRBJ2-1|-|TRBV5-4|TRBD1|16
TGTGCCAGCAGCTTGGACGGGACAGGGGGTTACAATGAGCAGTTCTTC
CASSLDGTGGYNEQFF
>TRBJ2-1|-|TRBV4-3|-|14
TGCGCCAGCAGCTCCGAGGGATCGGGCAATGAGCAGTTCTTC
CASSSEGSGNEQFF
>TRBJ2-7|-|TRBV25-1|-|14
TGTGCCAGCAGTGAAGACCGGGGGCCAATGAAGCAGTACTTC
CASSEDRGPMKQYF
>TRBJ2-7|once|TRBV7-2|-|15
TGTGCCAGCAGCATCAGTTACGAGTCCTCCTACGAGCAGTACTTC
CASSISYESSYEQYF
>TRBJ2-3|-|TRBV4-2|TRBD2|16
TGTGCCAGCAGCCAAGTTAGCGGGGGCCACACAGATACGCAGTATTTT
CASSQVSGGHTDTQYF
>TRBJ1-1|-|TRBV30|-|13
TGTGCCTGGAGTGCAGGGATGAACACTGAAGCTTTCTTT
CAWSAGMNTEAFF
>TRBJ2-7|-|TRBV2|-|15
TGTGCCAGCAACCTGGAGGGGGGGCTTGTCTCCGAGCAGTACTTC
CASNLEGGLVSEQYF
>TRBJ2-7|-|TRBV18|-|13
TGTGCCAGCTCATTAGGACTACCCTACGAGCAGTACTTC
CASSLGLPYEQYF
>TRBJ1-3|-|TRBV2|-|15
TGTGCCAGCAGCCCAGGACGGTCCTCTGGAAACACCATATATTTT
CASSPGRSSGNTIYF
>TRBJ2-7|few|TRBV7-9|-|14
TGTGCCAGCACCCCAGGTGCAAGCTCCTACGAGCAGTACTTC
CASTPGASSYEQYF
>TRBJ2-7|-|TRBV7-2|-|14
TGTGCCAGCAGCCCGCGGTCACTAGCCTACGAGCAGTACTTC
CASSPRSLAYEQYF
>TRBJ1-2|-|TRBV2|-|12
TGTGCCAGCACGGGGGAGGCCGATGGCTACACCTTC
CASTGEADGYTF
>TRBJ1-1|-|TRBV4-1|-|15
TGCGCCAGCAGCCAAGGGGTGGCGGCAGCCACTGAAGCTTTCTTT
CASSQGVAAATEAFF
>TRBJ1-4|-|TRBV5-4|-|14
TGTGCCAGCAGCCAGGGGCAGCTTAATGAAAAACTGTTTTTT
CASSQGQLNEKLFF
>TRBJ2-7|-|TRBV6-1|TRBD2|15
TGTGCCAGCAGTGAGGGGGGGAGGCTCTCCTACGAGCAGTACTTC
CASSEGGRLSYEQYF
>TRBJ2-2|-|TRBV27|TRBD2|17
TGTGCCAGCAGTTTACGGCTAGCGGGGGCGAACACCGGGGAGCTGTTTTTT
CASSLRLAGANTGELFF
>TRBJ1-1|-|TRBV6-5|-|15
TGTGCCAGCAGTGCATATAACTTCCCCGACACTGAAGCTTTCTTT
CASSAYNFPDTEAFF
>TRBJ2-7|-|TRBV7-9|TRBD1|16
TGTGCCAGCAGCTCGGACAGACAGGGGGCCTCCTACGAGCAGTACTTC
CASSSDRQGASYEQYF
>TRBJ2-5|-|TRBV29-1|-|13
TGCAGCGTAGGGACACTTCGGGGAGAGACCCAGTACTTC
CSVGTLRGETQYF
>TRBJ1-5|-|TRBV7-9|-|14
TGTGCCAGCAGCTTATACCCTAGCAATCAGCCCCAGCATTTT
CASSLYPSNQPQHF
>TRBJ1-6|-|TRBV6-5|TRBD1|13
TGTGCCAGCATGGACAGGGGGAATTCACCCCTCCACTTT
CASMDRGNSPLHF
>TRBJ2-3|-|TRBV14|-|11
TGTGCCAGCAGCCACTCAGATACGCAGTATTTT
CASSHSDTQYF
>TRBJ2-3|-|TRBV5-4|TRBD2|15
TGTGCCAGCAGCTTCGGGACTAGAAGCACAGATACGCAGTATTTT
CASSFGTRSTDTQYF
>TRBJ2-5|-|TRBV6-6|-|14
TGTGCCAGCAGATATGACAGCCGAGGGGAGACCCAGTACTTC
CASRYDSRGETQYF
>TRBJ2-1|once|TRBV6-1|TRBD2|14
TGTGCCAGTGCGGGGCTAGCGGGCTACAATGAGCAGTTCTTC
CASAGLAGYNEQFF
>TRBJ2-4|-|TRBV28|-|15
TGTGCCAGCAGTTTTCGACAACAGGGATTGTACATTCAGTACTTC
CASSFRQQGLYIQYF
>TRBJ2-7|-|TRBV9|-|13
TGTGCCAGCAGCGTAGGACAGACCTACGAGCAGTACTTC
CASSVGQTYEQYF
>TRBJ2-2|-|TRBV28|-|17
TGTGCCAGCAGCTCTACGACCGGGACAATAAACACCGGGGAGCTGTTTTTT
CASSSTTGTINTGELFF
>TRBJ2-1|once|TRBV7-2|TRBD2|17
TGTGCCAGCAGCTTATATAGTGTAGCGGGAGTCCCCCATGAGCAGTTCTTC
CASSLYSVAGVPHEQFF
>TRBJ1-5|-|TRBV28|-|16
TGTGCCAGCAGGACAGAAGGGGGGGGGAGGAATCAGCCCCAGCATTTT
CASRTEGGGRNQPQHF
>TRBJ2-7|-|TRBV5-6|-|13
TGTGCCAGCAGCTTATGGGGACCCTACGAGCAGTACTTC
CASSLWGPYEQYF
>TRBJ1-2|-|TRBV27|-|13
TGTGCCAGCAGTTTAGGGCAGGGCTTTGGCTACACCTTC
CASSLGQGFGYTF
>TRBJ2-5|-|TRBV15|-|14
TGTGCCACCAGCAGAGACCGCCAGCAAGAGACCCAGTACTTC
CATSRDRQQETQYF
>TRBJ2-2|-|TRBV9|-|15
TGTGCCAGCAGCGTAGGGGGCGTCAACACCGGGGAGCTGTTTTTT
CASSVGGVNTGELFF
>TRBJ1-5|few|TRBV15|-|14
TGTGCCACCAGTCAGGGGTATAGCAATCAGCCCCAGCATTTT
CATSQGYSNQPQHF
>TRBJ1-2|-|TRBV29-1|-|13
TGCAGCGTTGTCGGCAGGGTAGGTTATGGCTACACCTTC
CSVVGRVGYGYTF
>TRBJ1-1|-|TRBV7-9|TRBD1|15
TGTGCCAGCAGCCCTCAGACAGGGTCGGACACTGAAGCTTTCTTT
CASSPQTGSDTEAFF
>TRBJ1-1|few|TRBV11-2|TRBD1|13
TGTGCCAGCAGCTTAAGGGACAGCATTAAAGCTTTCTTT
CASSLRDSIKAFF
>TRBJ1-2|-|TRBV4-3|TRBD1|15
TGCGCCAGCAAACAGGGGGCCCTTTCTAACTATGGCTACACCTTC
CASKQGALSNYGYTF
>TRBJ1-5|-|TRBV5-1|-|15
TGCGCCAGCAGCTTGGAGGCAGGGGCGGTTCAGCCCCAGCATTTT
CASSLEAGAVQPQHF
>TRBJ2-3|once|TRBV29-1|TRBD2|15
TGCAGCGTTGAACAAATAGCGGGAGGAACCGATACGCAGTATTTT
CSVEQIAGGTDTQYF
>TRBJ1-2|once|TRBV5-1|TRBD1|14
TGCGCCAGCAGCCCGACTACGACAGGGCAAAGCTACACCTTC
CASSPTTTGQSYTF
>TRBJ2-7|once|TRBV7-2|TRBD2|15
TGTGCCAGCAGCCTATTAGCGGGAGGCCCTAGCGAGCAGTACTTC
CASSLLAGGPSEQYF
>TRBJ1-5|-|TRBV30|-|16
TGTGCCTGGAGTCTACACGGGCCCGGTAGCAATCAGCCCCAGCATTTT
CAWSLHGPGSNQPQHF
>TRBJ2-1|-|TRBV18|TRBD1|15
TGTGCCAGCTCAGCCGGGACAGGGTTCTCCGATGAGCAGTTCTTC
CASSAGTGFSDEQFF
>TRBJ2-2|-|TRBV2|-|16
TGTGCCAGCAGAATGGAATCAGGGACCAACACCGGGGAGCTGTTTTTT
CASRMESGTNTGELFF
>TRBJ1-1|-|TRBV5-1|-|12
TGCGCCAGCAGCTGGGGAAACACTGAAGCTTTCTTT
CASSWGNTEAFF
>TRBJ2-3|-|TRBV7-2|-|17
TGTGCCAGCAGCTTGTTTAGCGGTTCAGAGCCCACAGATACGCAGTATTTT
CASSLFSGSEPTDTQYF
>TRBJ1-3|-|TRBV20-1|-|11
TGCAGTGCTAGCCTGGCAAACACCATATATTTT
CSASLANTIYF
>TRBJ2-7|-|TRBV5-1|TRBD1|15
TGCGCCAGCCGTAAAGCAGGGGGCTCCTCCTACGAGCAGTACTTC
CASRKAGGSSYEQYF